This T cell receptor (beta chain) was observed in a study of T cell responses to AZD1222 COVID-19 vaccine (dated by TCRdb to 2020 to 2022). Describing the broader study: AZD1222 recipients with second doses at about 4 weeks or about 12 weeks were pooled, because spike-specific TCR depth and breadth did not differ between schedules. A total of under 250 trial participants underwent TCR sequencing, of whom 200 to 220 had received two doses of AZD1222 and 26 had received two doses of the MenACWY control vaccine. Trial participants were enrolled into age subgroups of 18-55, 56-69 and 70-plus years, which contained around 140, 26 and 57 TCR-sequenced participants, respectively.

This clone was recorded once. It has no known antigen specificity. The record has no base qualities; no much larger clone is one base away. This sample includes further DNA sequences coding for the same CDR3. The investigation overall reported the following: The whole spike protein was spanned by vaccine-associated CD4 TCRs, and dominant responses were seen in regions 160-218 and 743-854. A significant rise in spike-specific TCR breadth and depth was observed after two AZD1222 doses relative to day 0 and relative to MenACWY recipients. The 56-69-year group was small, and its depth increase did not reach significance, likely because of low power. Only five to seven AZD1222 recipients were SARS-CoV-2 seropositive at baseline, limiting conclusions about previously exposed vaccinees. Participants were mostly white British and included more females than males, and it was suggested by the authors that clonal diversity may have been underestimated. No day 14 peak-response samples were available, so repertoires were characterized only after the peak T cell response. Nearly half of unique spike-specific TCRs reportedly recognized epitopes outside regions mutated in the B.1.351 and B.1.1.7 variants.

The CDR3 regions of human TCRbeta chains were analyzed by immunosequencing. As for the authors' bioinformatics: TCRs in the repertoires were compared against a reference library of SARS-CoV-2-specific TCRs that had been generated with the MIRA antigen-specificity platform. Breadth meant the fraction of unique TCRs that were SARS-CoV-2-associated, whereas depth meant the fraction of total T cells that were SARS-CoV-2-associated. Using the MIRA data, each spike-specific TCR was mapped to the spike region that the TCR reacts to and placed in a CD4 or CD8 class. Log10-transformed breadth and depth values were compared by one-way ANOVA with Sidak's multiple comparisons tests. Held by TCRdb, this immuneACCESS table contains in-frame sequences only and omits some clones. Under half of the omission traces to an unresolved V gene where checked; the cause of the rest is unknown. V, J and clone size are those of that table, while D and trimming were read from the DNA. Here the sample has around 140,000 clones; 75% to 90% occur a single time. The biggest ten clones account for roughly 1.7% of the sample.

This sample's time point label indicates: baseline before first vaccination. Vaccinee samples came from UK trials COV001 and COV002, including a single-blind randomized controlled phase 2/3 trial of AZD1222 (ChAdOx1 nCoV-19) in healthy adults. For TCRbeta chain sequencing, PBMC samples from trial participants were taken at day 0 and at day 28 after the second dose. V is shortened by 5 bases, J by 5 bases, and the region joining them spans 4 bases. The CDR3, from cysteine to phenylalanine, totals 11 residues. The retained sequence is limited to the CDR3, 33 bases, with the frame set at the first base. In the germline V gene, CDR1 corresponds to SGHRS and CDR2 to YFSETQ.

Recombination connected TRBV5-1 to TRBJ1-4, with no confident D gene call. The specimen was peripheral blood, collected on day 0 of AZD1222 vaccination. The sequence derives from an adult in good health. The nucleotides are TGCGCCAGCAGATTGAATGAAAAACTGTTTTTT. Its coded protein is CASRLNEKLFF.